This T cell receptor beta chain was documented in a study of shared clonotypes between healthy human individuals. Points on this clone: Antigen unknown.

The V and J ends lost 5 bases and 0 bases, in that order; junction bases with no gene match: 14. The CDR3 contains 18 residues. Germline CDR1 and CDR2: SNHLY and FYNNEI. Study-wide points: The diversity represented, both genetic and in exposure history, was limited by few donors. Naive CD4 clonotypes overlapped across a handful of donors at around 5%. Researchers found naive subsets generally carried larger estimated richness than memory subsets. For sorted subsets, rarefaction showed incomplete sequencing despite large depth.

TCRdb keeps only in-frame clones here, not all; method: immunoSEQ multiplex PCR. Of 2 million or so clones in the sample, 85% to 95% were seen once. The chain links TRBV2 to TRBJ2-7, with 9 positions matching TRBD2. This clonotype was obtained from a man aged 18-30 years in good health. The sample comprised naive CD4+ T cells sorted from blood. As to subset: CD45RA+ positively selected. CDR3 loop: CASSIEGELAGSSYEQYF. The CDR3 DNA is TGTGCCAGCAGTATAGAAGGGGAACTAGCGGGTAGCTCCTACGAGCAGTACTTC.